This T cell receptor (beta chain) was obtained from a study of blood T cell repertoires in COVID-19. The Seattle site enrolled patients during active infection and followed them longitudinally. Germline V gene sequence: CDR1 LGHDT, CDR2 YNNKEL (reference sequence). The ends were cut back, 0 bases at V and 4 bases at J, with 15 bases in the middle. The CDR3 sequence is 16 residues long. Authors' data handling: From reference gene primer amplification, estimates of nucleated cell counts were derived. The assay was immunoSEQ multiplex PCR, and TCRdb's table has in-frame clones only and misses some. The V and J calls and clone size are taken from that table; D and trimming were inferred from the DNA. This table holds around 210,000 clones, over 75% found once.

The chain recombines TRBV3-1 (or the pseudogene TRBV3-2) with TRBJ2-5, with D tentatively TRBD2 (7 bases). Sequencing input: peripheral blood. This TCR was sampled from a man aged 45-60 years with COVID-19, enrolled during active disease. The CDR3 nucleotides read TGTGCCAGCAGCCAAGATTGGGGGGGGCCTGGAGAGACCCAGTACTTC. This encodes CASSQDWGGPGETQYF.